One sample yielded the 7 T cell receptor beta chains listed below, sequenced in a study of CD4 T cells in relation to SARS-CoV-2 and coronaviruses. CD4+ T cells from unexposed donors were obtained before the COVID-19 pandemic (2011-2018). The cells were cultured for roughly 11 days before CD4+ T cells were isolated. Generated by immunoSEQ multiplex PCR, the TCRdb table keeps only in-frame clones and is missing some. The sample shows about 29,000 clones, 75% to 80% of them seen only once. Antigens of these TCRs are unknown. Material for sequencing was CD4+ T cells from PBMCs, cultured in vitro. These receptors all come from a human donor in good health.

The chain recombines TRBV25-1 with TRBJ2-7; 8 bases line up with TRBD1. Trimming cost V 7 bases and J 6 bases; bases outside gene matches: 11. CDR1 is MGHDK and CDR2 is SYGVNS in the germline V gene. The CDR3 runs to 14 residues. CDR3 region: CASTPLGTGSEQYF. CDR3 in DNA: TGTGCCAGCACCCCACTAGGGACAGGATCCGAGCAGTACTTC.

In this sample, this clone turned up once. The gene calls are TRBV6-5 and TRBJ1-2, with TRBD1 matching over 7 bases. CDR3 size: 16 residues. J was trimmed by 4 bases and V by 0 bases; bases with no gene match: 8. From germline, CDR1 is MNHEY and CDR2 SVGAGI. In nucleotides, the CDR3 is TGTGCCAGCAGTTACTCCCAAGGGGGCCCCTCCTATGGCTACACCTTC. Protein sequence: CASSYSQGGPSYGYTF.

The V gene is TRBV9, the J gene TRBJ2-5, with D unclear. Trimming stripped 4 bases from V and 6 bases from J, with 13 bases between. CDR3 length: 13 residues. Germline loops: CDR1 SGDLS, CDR2 YYNGEE. The CDR3 DNA sequence: TGTGCCAGCAGCAATAGGATCGGGCAGACCCAGTACTTC. Protein sequence: CASSNRIGQTQYF.

The chain couples TRBV11-2 to TRBJ1-2; 9 bases align to TRBD1. The CDR3 has 18 residues. Germline lookup yields CDR1 SGHAT and CDR2 FQNNGV. V was clipped by 6 bases and J by 6 bases; unmatched bases: 20. CDR3 sequence reads: CASSRLDRGSFGGHGYTF. The CDR3 nucleotides are TGTGCCAGCAGTCGGCTGGACAGGGGTAGTTTTGGGGGTCATGGCTACACCTTC.

The V call is TRBV3-1 (or the pseudogene TRBV3-2), the J call TRBJ2-1; the match to TRBD2 covers 7 bases. The germline V gene encodes CDR1 LGHDT and CDR2 YNNKEL (reference sequence). The CDR3 covers 16 residues. V trimming: 3 bases; J trimming: 2 bases; junction bases outside the gene matches: 7. Here the CDR3 DNA reads TGTGCCAGCAGCCAGTGGCGGGGGTTGGCCTACAATGAGCAGTTCTTC. Protein product: CASSQWRGLAYNEQFF.

This chain joins TRBV19 and TRBJ1-2, with 9 bases that match TRBD1. CDR1 and CDR2 from the germline V gene are LNHDA and SQIVND (reference sequence). This CDR3 has 18 amino acids. J gave up 4 bases and V 3 bases, and 15 bases lay outside the gene matches. The CDR3 spells CASSIPFRRTGALYGYTF. As DNA, the CDR3 is TGTGCCAGTAGTATCCCATTCCGCCGGACAGGGGCCCTCTATGGCTACACCTTC.

The V call is TRBV3-1 (or the pseudogene TRBV3-2), the J call TRBJ2-4, with TRBD2 identical over 7 bases. The CDR3 runs to 15 residues. Germline V gene lookup returns CDR1 LGHDT and CDR2 YNNKEL (reference sequence). Trimming cost V 3 bases and J 5 bases; bases outside gene matches: 7. The CDR3: CASSHGGGTQNIQYF. CDR3 DNA: TGTGCCAGCAGCCATGGGGGGGGAACTCAAAACATTCAGTACTTC.